This T cell receptor (beta chain) was recovered during a study of T cell repertoires and HLA-DP antigens (dated by TCRdb to 2016 to 2019). For context, the study as a whole: An in vitro model of CD4+ T cell alloreactivity against allogeneic HLA-DP presented by transduced HeLa cells was used in the study. One alloantigen differed from self by one peptide-binding groove amino acid, whereas the other differed by ten, modelling structurally similar versus dissimilar alloantigens. The three donors were two male and one female, with ages ranging from the 18-to-29 to the 60-to-69 age band. Average DNA input was around 210 ng for sorted CD137+CD4+ samples, compared with 900 to 1,500 ng for pre-culture CD4+ samples. Points the paper makes about the study in general: Limitations included only a few donors, a non-physiological HeLa antigen-presenting system, and the use of total CD4+ responder cells. Clonality of sorted CD137+ cells was similar against both alloantigens (roughly 0.4) and much higher than in pre-culture samples (roughly 0.04). Naive and memory CD4+ repertoires were not analysed separately. Average cumulative frequency of clones undetected before culture was about 35% against one allele and around 51% against the other.

Notes on this clone: There is no known antigen for this receptor. No much larger clonotype is one base removed from it; base qualities were not supplied.

Untouched CD4+ T cells were isolated from Ficoll-separated PBMC by magnetic bead negative selection, reaching an average purity of about 98%. Untouched CD4+ T cells were isolated with magnetic beads from Ficoll-separated PBMC, and a purity of about 98% was reached with negligible CD8+ contamination. Peripheral blood mononuclear cells came from the buffy coats of three healthy blood donors, who served as the study's donors. CMV seronegative status was shared by all three donors. Genomic DNA was extracted with the DNeasy Blood & Tissue Kit. TCRB sequencing was performed on genomic DNA from sorted CD137+CD4+ cells and pre-culture CD4+ baseline samples from each subject. The CDR3 starts with the cysteine, ends with the phenylalanine, and has 14 residues. The only DNA kept is the CDR3, 42 bases in frame from the first base. V has 5 bases trimmed and J has 2 bases trimmed; junction bases matching no gene number 2. Sequences LGHNT (CDR1) and FRNRAP (CDR2) are obtained from the germline V gene.

TCRB CDR3 regions were amplified with the immunoSEQ multiplex PCR using forward primers for 54 TRBV segments and reverse primers for 13 TRBJ segments. Pre-culture CD4+ samples were sequenced at deep resolution with a target of 200,000 or so T cell genomes. Sequencing of the amplicons on an Illumina HiSeq System generated 87 bp reads spanning the CDR3. As for how the authors treated the data: Correction for PCR and sequencing errors was applied to reads, and CDR3 regions were defined through alignment to IMGT reference sequences. Synthetic template pools were used to estimate the numbers of templates and unique rearrangements. Clonality was calculated as 1 minus Pielou's evenness. Richness was estimated with the Daley-Smith estimator. Morisita's index was used to measure repertoire overlap. Clones present in cultured samples but not detected in the pre-culture repertoire of the same donor were defined as low-abundance clones. This is the immuneACCESS table as TCRdb keeps it, with only in-frame sequences that have V and J called. A part of the clones is gone; compared with another copy, unresolved V genes explain less than half, and the rest is unexplained. Clone size and V and J calls were adopted from that table, with D and trimming inferred from the DNA. The sample table lists approximately 73,000 clones, around four fifths of them with a count of one. Around 1.4% of the sample is in the top ten clones.

The specimen was CD4+ T cells from PBMCs. The V and J segments used are TRBV12-5 and TRBJ2-5; TRBD1 agrees with 10 junctional bases. The receptor comes from a man in his sixties in good health and CMV-seronegative. CDR3 region: CASGGQGGQETQYF. The DNA is as follows: TGTGCTAGTGGTGGACAGGGGGGGCAAGAGACCCAGTACTTC.